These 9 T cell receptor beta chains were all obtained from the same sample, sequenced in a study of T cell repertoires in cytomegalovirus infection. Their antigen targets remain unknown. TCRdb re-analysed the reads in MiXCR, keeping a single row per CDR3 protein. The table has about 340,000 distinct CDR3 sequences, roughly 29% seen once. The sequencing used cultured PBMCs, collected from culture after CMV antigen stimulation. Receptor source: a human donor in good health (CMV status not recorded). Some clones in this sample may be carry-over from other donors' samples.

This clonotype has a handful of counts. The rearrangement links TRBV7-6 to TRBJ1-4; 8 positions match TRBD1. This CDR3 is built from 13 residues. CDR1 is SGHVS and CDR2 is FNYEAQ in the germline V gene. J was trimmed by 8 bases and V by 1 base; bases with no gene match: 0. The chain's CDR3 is CASSLGTGEKLFF. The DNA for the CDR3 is TGTGCCAGCAGCTTAGGGACAGGGGAAAAACTGTTTTTT.

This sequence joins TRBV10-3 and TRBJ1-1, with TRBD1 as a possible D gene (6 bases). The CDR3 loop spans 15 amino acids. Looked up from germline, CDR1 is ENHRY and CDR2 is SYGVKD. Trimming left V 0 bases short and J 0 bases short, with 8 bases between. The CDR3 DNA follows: TGTGCCATCAGTGAGTCCACAGGGATGAACACTGAAGCTTTCTTT. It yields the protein CAISESTGMNTEAFF.

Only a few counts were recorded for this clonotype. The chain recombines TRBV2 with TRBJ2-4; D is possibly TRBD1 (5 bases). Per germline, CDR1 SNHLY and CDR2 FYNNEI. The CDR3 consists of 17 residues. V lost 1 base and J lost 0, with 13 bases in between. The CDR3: CASSEENRNIAKNIQYF. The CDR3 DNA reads TGTGCCAGCAGTGAAGAAAACAGGAACATAGCCAAAAACATTCAGTACTTC.

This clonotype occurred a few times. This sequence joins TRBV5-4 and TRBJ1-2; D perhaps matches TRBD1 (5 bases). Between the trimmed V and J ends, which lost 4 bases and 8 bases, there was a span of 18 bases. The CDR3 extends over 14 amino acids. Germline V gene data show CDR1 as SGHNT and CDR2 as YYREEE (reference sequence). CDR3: CASSPGTVEGGYTF. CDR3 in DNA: TGTGCCAGCAGCCCGGGGACGGTTGAGGGAGGCTACACCTTC.

CDR3 sequence reads: CASSILTSGAANTGELFF. As DNA, the CDR3 is TGTGCCAGTAGTATTCTAACTAGCGGGGCAGCGAACACCGGGGAGCTGTTTTTT. V and J are TRBV19 and TRBJ2-2, with TRBD2 matching 10 bases. This CDR3 has 18 amino acids. Germline CDR1 is LNHDA and CDR2 is SQIVND (reference sequence). The V gene end was trimmed by 3 bases and the J gene end by 0 bases; junction bases not matched to a gene: 7.

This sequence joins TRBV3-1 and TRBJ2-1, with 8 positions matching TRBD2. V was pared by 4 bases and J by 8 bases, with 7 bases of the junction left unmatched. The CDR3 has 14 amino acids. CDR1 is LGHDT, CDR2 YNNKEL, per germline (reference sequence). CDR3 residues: CASSPGGLGDEQFF. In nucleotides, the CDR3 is TGTGCCAGCAGCCCGGGGGGGCTAGGCGATGAGCAGTTCTTC.

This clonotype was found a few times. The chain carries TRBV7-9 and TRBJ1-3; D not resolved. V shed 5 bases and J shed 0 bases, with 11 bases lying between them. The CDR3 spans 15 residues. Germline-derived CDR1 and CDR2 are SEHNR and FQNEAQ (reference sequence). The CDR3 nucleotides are TGTGCCAGCAGCGGGCAGATTACCTCTGGAAACACCATATATTTT. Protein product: CASSGQITSGNTIYF.

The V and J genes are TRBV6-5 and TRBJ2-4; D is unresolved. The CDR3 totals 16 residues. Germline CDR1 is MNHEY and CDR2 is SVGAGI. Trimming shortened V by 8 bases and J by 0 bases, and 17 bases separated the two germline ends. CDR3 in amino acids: CASGRSPGLAKNIQYF. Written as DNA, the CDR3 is TGTGCCAGCGGACGAAGTCCCGGGTTAGCCAAAAACATTCAGTACTTC.

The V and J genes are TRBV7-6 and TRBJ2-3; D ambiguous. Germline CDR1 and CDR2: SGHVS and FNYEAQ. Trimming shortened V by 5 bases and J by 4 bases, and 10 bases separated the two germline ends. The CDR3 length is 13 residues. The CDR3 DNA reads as TGTGCCAGCAGCCCGACCTCTCCAGATACGCAGTATTTT. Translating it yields CASSPTSPDTQYF.